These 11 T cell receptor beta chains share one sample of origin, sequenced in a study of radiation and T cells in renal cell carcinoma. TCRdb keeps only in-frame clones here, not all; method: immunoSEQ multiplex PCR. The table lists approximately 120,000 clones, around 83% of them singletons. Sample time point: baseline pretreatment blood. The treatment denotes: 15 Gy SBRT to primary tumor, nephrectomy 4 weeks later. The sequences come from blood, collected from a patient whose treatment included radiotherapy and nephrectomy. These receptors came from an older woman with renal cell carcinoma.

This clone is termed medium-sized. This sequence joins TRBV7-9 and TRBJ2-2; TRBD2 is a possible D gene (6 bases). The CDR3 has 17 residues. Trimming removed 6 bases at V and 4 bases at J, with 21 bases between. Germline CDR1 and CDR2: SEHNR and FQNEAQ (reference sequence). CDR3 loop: CASSPLTRSGVTGELFF. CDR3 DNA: TGTGCCAGCAGTCCGCTCACCCGGTCGGGGGTCACCGGGGAGCTGTTTTTT.

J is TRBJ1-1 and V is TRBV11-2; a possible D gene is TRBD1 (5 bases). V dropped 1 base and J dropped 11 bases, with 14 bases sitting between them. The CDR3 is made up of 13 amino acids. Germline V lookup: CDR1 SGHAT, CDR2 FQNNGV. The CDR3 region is CASSLGGGVLAFF. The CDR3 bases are TGTGCCAGCAGCTTAGGAGGAGGGGTTTTGGCTTTCTTT.

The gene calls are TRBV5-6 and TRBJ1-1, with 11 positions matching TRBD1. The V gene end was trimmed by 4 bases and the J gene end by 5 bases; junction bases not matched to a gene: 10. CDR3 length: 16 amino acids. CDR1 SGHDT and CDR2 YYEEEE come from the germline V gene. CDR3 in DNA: TGTGCCAGCAGCCCATATTGGGACAGGGGGTGGACTGAAGCTTTCTTT. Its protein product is CASSPYWDRGWTEAFF.

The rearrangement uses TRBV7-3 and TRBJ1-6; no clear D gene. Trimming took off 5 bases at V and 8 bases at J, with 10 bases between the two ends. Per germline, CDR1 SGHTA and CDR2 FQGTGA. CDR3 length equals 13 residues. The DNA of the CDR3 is TGTGCCAGCAGCCTGGCGGTAGATTCACCCCTCCACTTT. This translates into CASSLAVDSPLHF. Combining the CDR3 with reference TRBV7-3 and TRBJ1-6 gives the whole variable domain GAGVSQTPSNKVTEKGKYVELRCDPISGHTALYWYRQSLGQGPEFLIYFQGTGAADDSGLPNDRFFAVRPEGSVSTLKIQRTERGDSAVYLCASSLAVDSPLHFGNGTRLTVT.

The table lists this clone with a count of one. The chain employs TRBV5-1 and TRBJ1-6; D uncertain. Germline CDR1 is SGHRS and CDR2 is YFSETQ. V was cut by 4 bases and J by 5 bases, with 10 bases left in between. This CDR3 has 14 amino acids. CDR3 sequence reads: CASSIDWDNSPLHF. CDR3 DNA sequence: TGCGCCAGCAGCATCGACTGGGATAATTCACCCCTCCACTTT. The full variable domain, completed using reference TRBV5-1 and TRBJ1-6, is KAGVTQTPRYLIKTRGQQVTLSCSPISGHRSVSWYQQTPGQGLQFLFEYFSETQRNKGNFPGRFSGRQFSNSRSEMNVSTLELGDSALYLCASSIDWDNSPLHFGNGTRLTVT.

The CDR3 reads CASSLGSAAEGYTF. The CDR3 nucleotides read TGTGCCAGCAGCCTGGGATCGGCTGCTGAGGGCTACACCTTC. This chain connects TRBV11-2 to TRBJ1-2, with no clear D. V lost 5 bases and J 8 bases, leaving 18 bases between the germline ends. The CDR3 contains 14 residues. The V gene's germline CDR1 is SGHAT and CDR2 FQNNGV.

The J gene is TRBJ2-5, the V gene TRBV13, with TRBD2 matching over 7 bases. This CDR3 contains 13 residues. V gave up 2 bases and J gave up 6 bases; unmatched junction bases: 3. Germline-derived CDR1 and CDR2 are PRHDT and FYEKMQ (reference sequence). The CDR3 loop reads CASSLSGEQTQYF. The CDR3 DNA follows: TGTGCCAGCAGCTTAAGCGGGGAACAGACCCAGTACTTC.

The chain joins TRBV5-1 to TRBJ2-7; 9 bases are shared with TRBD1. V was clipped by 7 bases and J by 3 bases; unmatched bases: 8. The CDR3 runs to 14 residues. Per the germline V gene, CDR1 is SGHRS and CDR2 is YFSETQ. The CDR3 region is CASRPGTGRYEQYF. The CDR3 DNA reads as TGCGCCAGCCGTCCCGGGACAGGGCGCTACGAGCAGTACTTC.

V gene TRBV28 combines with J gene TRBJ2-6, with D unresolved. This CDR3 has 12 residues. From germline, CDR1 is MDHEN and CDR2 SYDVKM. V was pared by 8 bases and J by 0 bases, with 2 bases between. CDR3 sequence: CASRSGANVLTF. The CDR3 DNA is TGTGCCAGCCGCTCTGGGGCCAACGTCCTGACTTTC.

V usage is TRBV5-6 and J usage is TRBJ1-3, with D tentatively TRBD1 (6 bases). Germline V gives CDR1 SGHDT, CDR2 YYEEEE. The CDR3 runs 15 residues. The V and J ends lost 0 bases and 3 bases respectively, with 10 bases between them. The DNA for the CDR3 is TGTGCCAGCAGCTTGGGAACAGGGAGTGGAAACACCATATATTTT. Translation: CASSLGTGSGNTIYF. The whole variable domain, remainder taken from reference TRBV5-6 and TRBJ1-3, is DAGVTQSPTHLIKTRGQQVTLRCSPKSGHDTVSWYQQALGQGPQFIFQYYEEEERQRGNFPDRFSGHQFPNYSSELNVNALLLGDSALYLCASSLGTGSGNTIYFGEGSWLTVV.

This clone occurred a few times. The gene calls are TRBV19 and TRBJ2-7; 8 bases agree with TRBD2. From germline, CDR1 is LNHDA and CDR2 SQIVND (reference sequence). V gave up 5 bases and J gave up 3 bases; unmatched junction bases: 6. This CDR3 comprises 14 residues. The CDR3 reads CASSVYGRDYEQYF. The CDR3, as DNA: TGTGCCAGTAGTGTATACGGGAGGGACTACGAGCAGTACTTC.